This T cell receptor beta chain was recovered during a study of blood T cells in healthy people across ages. The V end lost 2 bases, the J end lost 9 bases, and 14 bases lay between the germline ends. Germline V CDR1 and CDR2: KGHSH, LQKENI. The CDR3 totals 14 residues. A second roughly 6 to 12 cycle PCR used barcoded and J-beta primers. TCRdb re-derived calls from the 5' RACE reads in MiXCR, one entry per CDR3 protein. Found here are 500,000 to 650,000 distinct CDR3 sequences, roughly a quarter of them singletons; the top ten hold roughly 3.5%. The same sample was also studied in work on T cells of mothers and their children.

The receptor was isolated from a boy under 10 years old in good health. Sequences were obtained from blood. The chain is built from TRBV18 and TRBJ2-4; a possible D gene is TRBD2 (5 bases). CDR3 in DNA: TGTGCCAGCTCACCAGGGGTGGGAGTGATCATTCAGTACTTC. Its protein product is CASSPGVGVIIQYF.